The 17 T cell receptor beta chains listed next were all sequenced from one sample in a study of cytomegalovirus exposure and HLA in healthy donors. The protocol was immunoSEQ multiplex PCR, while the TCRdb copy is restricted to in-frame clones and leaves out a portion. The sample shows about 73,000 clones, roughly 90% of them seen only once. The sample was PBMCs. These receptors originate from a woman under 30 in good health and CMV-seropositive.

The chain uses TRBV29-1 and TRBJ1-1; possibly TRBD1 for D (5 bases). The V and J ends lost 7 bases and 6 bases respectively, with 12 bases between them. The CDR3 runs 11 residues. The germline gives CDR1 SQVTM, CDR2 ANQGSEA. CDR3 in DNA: TGCAGCGCAGCTCCAGGGTCTGAAGCTTTCTTT. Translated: CSAAPGSEAFF.

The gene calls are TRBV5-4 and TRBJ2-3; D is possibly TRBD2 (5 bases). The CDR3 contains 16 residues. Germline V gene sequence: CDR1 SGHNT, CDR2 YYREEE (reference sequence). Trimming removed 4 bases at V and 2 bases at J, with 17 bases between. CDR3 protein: CASSPWNRDSTDTQYF. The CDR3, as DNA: TGTGCCAGCAGCCCCTGGAACCGGGATTCCACAGATACGCAGTATTTT.

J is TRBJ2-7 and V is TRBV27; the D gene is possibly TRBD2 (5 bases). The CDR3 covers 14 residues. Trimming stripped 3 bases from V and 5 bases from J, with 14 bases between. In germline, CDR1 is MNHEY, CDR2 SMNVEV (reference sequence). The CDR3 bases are TGTGCCAGCAGTTTTGGGGTAACGGGGAACGAGCAGTACTTC. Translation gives CASSFGVTGNEQYF.

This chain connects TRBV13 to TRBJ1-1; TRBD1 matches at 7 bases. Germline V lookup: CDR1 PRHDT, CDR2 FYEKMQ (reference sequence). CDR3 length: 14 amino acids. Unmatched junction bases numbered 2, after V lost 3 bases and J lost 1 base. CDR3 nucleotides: TGTGCCAGCAGCTTGGGACAGCAGAACACTGAAGCTTTCTTT. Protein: CASSLGQQNTEAFF. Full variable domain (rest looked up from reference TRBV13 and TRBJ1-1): AAGVIQSPRHLIKEKRETATLKCYPIPRHDTVYWYQQGPGQDPQFLISFYEKMQSDKGSIPDRFSAQQFSDYHSELNMSSLELGDSALYFCASSLGQQNTEAFFGQGTRLTVV.

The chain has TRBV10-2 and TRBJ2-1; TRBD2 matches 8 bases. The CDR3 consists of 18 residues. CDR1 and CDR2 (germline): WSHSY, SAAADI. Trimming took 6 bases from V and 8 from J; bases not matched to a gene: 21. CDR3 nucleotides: TGCGCCAGCAGGCCCCTCGTAAGCAGCGGGAGCCTCAGTTATGAGCAGTTCTTC. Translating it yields CASRPLVSSGSLSYEQFF.

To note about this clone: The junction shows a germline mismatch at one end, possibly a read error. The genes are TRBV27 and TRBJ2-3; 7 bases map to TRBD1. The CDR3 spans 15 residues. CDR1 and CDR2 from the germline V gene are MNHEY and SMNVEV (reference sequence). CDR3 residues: CASSLSTGRTDTQYF. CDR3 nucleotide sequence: TGTGCCAGCAGCTTATCGACAGGGCGAACAGATACGCAGTATTTT.

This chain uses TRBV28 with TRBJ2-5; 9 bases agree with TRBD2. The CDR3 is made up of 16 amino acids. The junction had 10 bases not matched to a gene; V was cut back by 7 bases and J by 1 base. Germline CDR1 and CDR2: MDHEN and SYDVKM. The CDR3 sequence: CASTTAGGPSQETQYF. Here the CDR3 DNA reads TGTGCCAGCACGACAGCGGGAGGCCCGAGCCAAGAGACCCAGTACTTC.

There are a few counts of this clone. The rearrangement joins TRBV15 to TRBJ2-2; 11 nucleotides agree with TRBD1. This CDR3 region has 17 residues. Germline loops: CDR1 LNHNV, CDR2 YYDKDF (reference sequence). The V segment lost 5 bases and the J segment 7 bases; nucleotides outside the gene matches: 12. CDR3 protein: CATSGRTGQGDIGELFF. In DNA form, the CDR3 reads TGTGCCACCAGCGGGCGAACGGGACAGGGGGATATCGGGGAGCTGTTTTTT.

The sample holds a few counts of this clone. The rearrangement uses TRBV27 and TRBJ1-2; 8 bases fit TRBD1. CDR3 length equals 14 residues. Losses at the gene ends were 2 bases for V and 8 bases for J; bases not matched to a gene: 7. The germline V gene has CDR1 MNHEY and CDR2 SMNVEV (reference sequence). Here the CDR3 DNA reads TGTGCCAGCAGTTTAAGCCAGGGGGCCGGGGGCTACACCTTC. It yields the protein CASSLSQGAGGYTF.

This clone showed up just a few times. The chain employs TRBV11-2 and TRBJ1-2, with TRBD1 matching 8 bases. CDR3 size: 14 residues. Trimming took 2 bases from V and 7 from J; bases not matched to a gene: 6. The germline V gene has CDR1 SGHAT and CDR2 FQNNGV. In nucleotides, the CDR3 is TGTGCCAGCAGCTTAATGACAGGGGATGTTGGCTACACCTTC. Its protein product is CASSLMTGDVGYTF.

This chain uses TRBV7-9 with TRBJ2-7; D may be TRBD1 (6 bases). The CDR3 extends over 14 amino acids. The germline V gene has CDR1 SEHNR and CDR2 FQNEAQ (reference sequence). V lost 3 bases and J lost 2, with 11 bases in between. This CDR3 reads CASSFTGPTYEQYF. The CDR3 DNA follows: TGTGCCAGCAGCTTCACAGGGCCCACCTACGAGCAGTACTTC.

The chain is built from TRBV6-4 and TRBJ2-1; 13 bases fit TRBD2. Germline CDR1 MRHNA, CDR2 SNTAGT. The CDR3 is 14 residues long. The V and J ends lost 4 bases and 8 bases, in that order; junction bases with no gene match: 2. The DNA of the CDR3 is TGTGCCAGCAGTGGGACTAGCGGGGGCGATGAGCAGTTCTTC. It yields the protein CASSGTSGGDEQFF.

The CDR3 sequence is CASGETGRTEAFF. The CDR3 nucleotides read TGTGCCAGCGGGGAGACAGGGAGGACTGAAGCTTTCTTT. The J gene is TRBJ1-1, the V gene TRBV6-1; 7 bases are a match to TRBD1. V was pared by 8 bases and J by 5 bases, with 8 bases of the junction left unmatched. The CDR3 contains 13 residues. Germline V gene data show CDR1 as MNHNS and CDR2 as SASEGT.

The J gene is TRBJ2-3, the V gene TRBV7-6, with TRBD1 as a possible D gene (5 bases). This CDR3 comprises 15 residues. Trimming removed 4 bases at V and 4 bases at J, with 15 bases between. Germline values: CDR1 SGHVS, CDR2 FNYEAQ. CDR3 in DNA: TGTGCCAGCAGCTATGGACACTCTCCAGCAGATACGCAGTATTTT. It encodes CASSYGHSPADTQYF.

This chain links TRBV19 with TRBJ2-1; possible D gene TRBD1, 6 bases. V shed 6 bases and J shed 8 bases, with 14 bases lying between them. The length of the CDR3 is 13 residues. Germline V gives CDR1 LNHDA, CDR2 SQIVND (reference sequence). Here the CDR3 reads CASSLGRGDEQFF. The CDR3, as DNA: TGTGCCAGTAGCTTAGGCAGGGGCGATGAGCAGTTCTTC.

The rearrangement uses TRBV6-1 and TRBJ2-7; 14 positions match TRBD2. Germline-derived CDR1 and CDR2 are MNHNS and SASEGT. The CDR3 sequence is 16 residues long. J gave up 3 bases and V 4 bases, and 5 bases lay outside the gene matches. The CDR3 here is CASSGVGTSGSYEQYF. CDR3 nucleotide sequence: TGTGCCAGCAGTGGGGTAGGGACTAGCGGGAGCTACGAGCAGTACTTC.

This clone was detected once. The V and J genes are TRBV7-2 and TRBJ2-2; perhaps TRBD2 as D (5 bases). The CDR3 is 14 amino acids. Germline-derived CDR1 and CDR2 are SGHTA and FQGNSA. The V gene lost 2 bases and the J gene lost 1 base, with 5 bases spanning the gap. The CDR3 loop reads CASSLSGNTGELFF. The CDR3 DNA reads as TGTGCCAGCAGCTTAAGCGGGAACACCGGGGAGCTGTTTTTT.